Below are 27 T cell receptor beta chains sequenced from a single sample in a study of T-cell memory formation after mild COVID-19. TCRdb itself ran the 5' RACE reads through MiXCR, one entry per CDR3 protein. The table lists some 450,000 distinct CDR3 sequences, around 18% of them singletons. The specimen was PBMCs or a T cell subset sorted from them (not recorded which). These receptors came from an adult woman who had mild COVID-19 (a few samples of this study predate the infection). Cell type and time point are not known.

V and J are TRBV4-2 and TRBJ2-5; TRBD2 matches 16 bases. The V segment lost 0 bases and the J segment 1 base; nucleotides outside the gene matches: 8. This CDR3 has 20 amino acids. The V gene's germline CDR1 is LGHNA and CDR2 YNFKEQ. The CDR3 coding sequence is TGTGCCAGCAGCCAAGAGAGCGGGACTAGCGGGGGGGGACCCCAAGAGACCCAGTACTTC. Amino acids: CASSQESGTSGGGPQETQYF.

There are a few counts of this clonotype. V and J are TRBV5-6 and TRBJ1-2; D is ambiguous. The CDR3 length is 13 residues. V was clipped by 0 bases and J by 7 bases, with 10 bases between them. Germline-derived CDR1 and CDR2 are SGHDT and YYEEEE. Here the CDR3 reads CASSLEGASGYTF. Written as DNA, the CDR3 is TGTGCCAGCAGCTTGGAAGGCGCTAGTGGCTACACCTTC.

The chain has TRBV30 and TRBJ2-3, with D uncertain. The length of the CDR3 is 12 residues. V was clipped by 0 bases and J by 5 bases, with 6 bases between them. Germline V lookup: CDR1 GTSNPN, CDR2 SVGIG (reference sequence). The CDR3 DNA reads as TGTGCCTGGAGTGTACAAGGAGATACGCAGTATTTT. Translated, it gives CAWSVQGDTQYF. The full variable domain, with the rest looked up from reference TRBV30 and TRBJ2-3, is SQTIHQWPATLVQPVGSPLSLECTVEGTSNPNLYWYRQAAGRGLQLLFYSVGIGQISSEVPQNLSASRPQDRQFILSSKKLLLSDSGFYLCAWSVQGDTQYFGPGTRLTVL.

This clonotype appeared a few times. CDR3 protein: CASSRRTGGGYTF. In DNA, the CDR3 is TGTGCCAGCAGCCGACGGACAGGGGGTGGCTACACCTTC. The chain recombines TRBV3-1 with TRBJ1-2; 10 bases line up with TRBD1. The CDR3 is 13 amino acids. CDR1 LGHDT and CDR2 YNNKEL come from the germline V gene (reference sequence). V lost 4 bases and J lost 7; bases outside the gene matches: 3.

This clonotype was picked up a small number of times. This chain connects TRBV5-1 to TRBJ2-3; tentative D call: TRBD2 (6 bases). Trimming stripped 4 bases from V and 1 base from J, with 19 bases between. The CDR3 sequence is 17 residues long. Per germline, CDR1 SGHRS and CDR2 YFSETQ. DNA of the CDR3: TGCGCCAGCAGCCCCCACCCTGGGGGGAGTGGCACAGATACGCAGTATTTT. Translated, it gives CASSPHPGGSGTDTQYF.

This clonotype was recorded a few times. The rearrangement joins TRBV30 to TRBJ1-3; D is ambiguous. Germline V gene data show CDR1 as GTSNPN and CDR2 as SVGIG (reference sequence). The CDR3 runs to 14 residues. Trimming removed 3 bases from V and 0 bases from J, with 9 bases in between. CDR3 protein: CAWRSYSSGNTIYF. The DNA for the CDR3 is TGTGCCTGGAGGTCCTATTCCTCTGGAAACACCATATATTTT.

This clonotype was found once. This chain uses TRBV7-9 with TRBJ2-3, with 9 bases fitting TRBD2. Unmatched junction bases numbered 4, after V lost 7 bases and J lost 8 bases. The CDR3 is 12 amino acids. Germline lookup yields CDR1 SEHNR and CDR2 FQNEAQ (reference sequence). CDR3 protein: CASTSGAGTQYF. The CDR3 DNA reads TGTGCCAGCACTAGCGGGGCGGGTACGCAGTATTTT.

This clonotype has a handful of counts. J is TRBJ2-2 and V is TRBV20-1; 13 bases line up with TRBD2. Germline V gene sequence: CDR1 DFQATT, CDR2 SNEGSKA (reference sequence). V lost 4 bases to trimming and J lost 6 bases; unmatched junction nucleotides: 17. CDR3 length: 19 residues. CDR3 in amino acids: CSATSHWTSGGKGAGELFF. CDR3 DNA sequence: TGCAGTGCTACTTCACATTGGACTAGCGGGGGAAAGGGAGCCGGGGAGCTGTTTTTT.

This clonotype was recorded a few times. This chain joins TRBV20-1 and TRBJ2-2, with 8 bases aligning to TRBD1. The CDR3 is 15 residues long. Germline CDR1 reads DFQATT; CDR2 reads SNEGSKA (reference sequence). V lost 0 bases, J lost 4 bases, and 4 bases stayed unmatched. As DNA, the CDR3 is TGCAGTGCTAGAGAACCACAGGGGGGCACCGGGGAGCTGTTTTTT. Translating it yields CSAREPQGGTGELFF.

The V gene is TRBV7-9, the J gene TRBJ2-1; 9 nucleotides line up with TRBD2. This CDR3 comprises 18 residues. CDR1 and CDR2 from the germline V gene are SEHNR and FQNEAQ (reference sequence). V shed 5 bases and J 8 bases; nucleotides not matched to a gene: 19. The CDR3: CASSRTAGGRGTVHEQFF. The DNA of the CDR3 is TGTGCCAGCAGCCGCACAGCGGGGGGAAGGGGTACTGTCCATGAGCAGTTCTTC.

This sequence joins TRBV6-1 and TRBJ2-7; 8 bases are shared with TRBD1. Germline CDR1 MNHNS, CDR2 SASEGT. This CDR3 is 16 amino acids long. V gave up 4 bases and J gave up 5 bases; unmatched junction bases: 13. CDR3 sequence: CASSALTGVTYDEQYF. The CDR3 nucleotides are TGTGCCAGCAGTGCCTTGACAGGGGTTACCTATGACGAGCAGTACTTC.

V and J are TRBV7-6 and TRBJ1-1, with a weak D call TRBD1 (5 bases). Trimming left V 5 bases short and J 2 bases short, with 12 bases between. Per the germline V gene, CDR1 is SGHVS and CDR2 is FNYEAQ. The CDR3 contains 14 residues. For the CDR3, the DNA is TGTGCCAGCAGCCGGTATCAGGGAAACACTGAAGCTTTCTTT. This gives the protein CASSRYQGNTEAFF.

Only a few counts were recorded for this clonotype. The chain recombines TRBV27 with TRBJ1-6, with D hard to call. Germline V gives CDR1 MNHEY, CDR2 SMNVEV (reference sequence). The CDR3 length is 13 residues. V lost 3 bases, J lost 14 bases, and 14 bases lay in between. The CDR3 DNA reads TGTGCCAGCAGTTTGGGTTGGCGGGGAGCCCTCCACTTT. The encoded protein is CASSLGWRGALHF.

This clonotype showed up just a few times. The rearrangement uses TRBV9 and TRBJ2-7; maybe TRBD2 (5 bases). This CDR3 is built from 14 residues. CDR1 and CDR2 (germline): SGDLS, YYNGEE. The ends were cut back, 1 base at V and 2 bases at J, with 10 bases in the middle. This chain's CDR3 is CASSVTAEPYEQYF. The CDR3 DNA sequence: TGTGCCAGCAGCGTAACAGCGGAGCCCTACGAGCAGTACTTC.

The chain recombines TRBV29-1 with TRBJ2-1; the D call may be TRBD1 or TRBD2 (5 bases each). This CDR3 comprises 13 residues. Deletions cut 7 bases from V and 7 bases from J, with 17 bases between. Germline CDR1 SQVTM, CDR2 ANQGSEA. The CDR3 region is CSAGRGERNEQFF. The CDR3 bases are TGCAGCGCCGGCCGAGGGGAGAGGAATGAGCAGTTCTTC.

This clonotype has more than one count but fewer than ten. The chain uses TRBV9 and TRBJ2-3; 8 bases fit TRBD2. Germline V CDR1 and CDR2: SGDLS, YYNGEE. J was trimmed by 6 bases and V by 1 base; bases with no gene match: 4. CDR3 length equals 14 residues. DNA for the CDR3: TGTGCCAGCAGCGTAAATAGACTAGCGGATACGCAGTATTTT. It yields the protein CASSVNRLADTQYF.

This clonotype was seen a handful of times. This chain joins TRBV20-1 and TRBJ2-3; 8 bases agree with TRBD1. The J segment lost 5 bases and the V segment lost 4 bases, leaving 20 bases of the junction unmatched. Germline assignment: CDR1 DFQATT and CDR2 SNEGSKA (reference sequence). The CDR3 is 18 residues long. The CDR3 reads CSATQHPKTGVRGDTQYF. The CDR3 DNA follows: TGCAGTGCTACACAACACCCAAAGACAGGGGTCCGGGGAGATACGCAGTATTTT.

This clonotype was observed a few times. The CDR3 bases are TGTGCCAGCAGCCAAGGCGGGGCTTACTCCTACGAGCAGTACTTC. Translated, it gives CASSQGGAYSYEQYF. The rearrangement joins TRBV3-1 to TRBJ2-7; a weak D match, TRBD2 (6 bases). Germline CDR1 LGHDT, CDR2 YNNKEL (reference sequence). The CDR3 consists of 15 residues. V shed 1 base and J shed 0 bases, with 10 bases lying between them.

The rearrangement uses TRBV4-1 and TRBJ1-2, with D possibly matching TRBD1 (5 bases). V lost 1 base and J 7 bases, leaving 16 bases between the germline ends. CDR1 is MGHRA and CDR2 is YSYEKL in the germline V gene. The CDR3 sequence is 15 residues long. The CDR3 coding sequence is TGCGCCAGCAGCCAAGGGTCCCTGGAGGGGTCTGGCTACACCTTC. Translation: CASSQGSLEGSGYTF.

The CDR3 sequence: CASSPRTSGRRGSYNEQFF. The CDR3, as DNA: TGTGCCAGCAGCCCCCGGACTAGCGGGAGGAGAGGATCCTACAATGAGCAGTTCTTC. The chain links TRBV7-9 to TRBJ2-1, with TRBD2 matching over 14 bases. Trimming at V came to 5 bases and at J to 1 base, leaving 10 bases not matched to a gene. This CDR3 has 19 residues. In germline, CDR1 is SEHNR, CDR2 FQNEAQ (reference sequence).

This clonotype has a handful of counts. The chain uses TRBV24-1 and TRBJ2-3; D is perhaps TRBD1 (5 bases). CDR1 is KGHDR, CDR2 SFDVKD, per germline. CDR3 length: 13 amino acids. Trimming removed 9 bases at V and 5 bases at J, with 14 bases between. CDR3 DNA sequence: TGTGCCACCGGGGCGATCGACCAAGATACGCAGTATTTT. As protein: CATGAIDQDTQYF.

This clonotype was seen a single time. This rearrangement joins TRBV2 to TRBJ1-1, with TRBD1 identical over 7 bases. J lost 4 bases, V lost 8 bases, and 7 bases had no gene match. Per the germline V gene, CDR1 is SNHLY and CDR2 is FYNNEI. This CDR3 contains 13 residues. The CDR3 region has the DNA TGTGCCAGCGGACGCAGGGGGGGCACTGAAGCTTTCTTT. Protein: CASGRRGGTEAFF.

V is TRBV3-1 and J is TRBJ2-3, with 11 bases fitting TRBD2. Germline CDR1 is LGHDT and CDR2 is YNNKEL (reference sequence). This CDR3 has 16 residues. Unmatched junction bases numbered 12, after V lost 7 bases and J lost 6 bases. CDR3 coding DNA: TGTGCCAGCACCACGACTAGCGGGGCCCCCACCGATACGCAGTATTTT. Protein product: CASTTTSGAPTDTQYF.

The chain carries TRBV6-2 or TRBV6-3 and TRBJ2-1, with 9 bases aligning to TRBD1. V trimming: 7 bases; J trimming: 6 bases; junction bases outside the gene matches: 1. Germline V gene sequence: CDR1 MNHEY, CDR2 SVGEGT. The CDR3 loop spans 12 amino acids. DNA of the CDR3: TGTGCCAGCACGGGACAGGGCAATGAGCAGTTCTTC. Translation: CASTGQGNEQFF.

This clonotype was detected only a few times. V is TRBV3-1 and J is TRBJ1-1; possible D gene TRBD1, 5 bases. This CDR3 has 14 amino acids. Trimming stripped 6 bases from V and 6 bases from J, with 17 bases between. Germline assignment: CDR1 LGHDT and CDR2 YNNKEL (reference sequence). The CDR3 sequence is CASRREGSRAEAFF. The CDR3 coding sequence is TGTGCCAGCAGGAGGGAGGGGAGTAGGGCTGAAGCTTTCTTT.

This clonotype was observed at least ten times. The chain joins TRBV4-1 to TRBJ2-2, with TRBD2 identical over 7 bases. CDR3 length equals 16 residues. CDR1 and CDR2 (germline): MGHRA, YSYEKL. J gave up 1 base and V 2 bases, and 4 bases lay outside the gene matches. In nucleotides, the CDR3 is TGCGCCAGCAGCCAACGGACTAGATTGAACACCGGGGAGCTGTTTTTT. It codes for CASSQRTRLNTGELFF.

There are many counts of this clonotype. The V gene is TRBV12-3 or TRBV12-4, the J gene TRBJ1-3, with a weak D call TRBD1 (6 bases). Trimming stripped 6 bases from V and 0 bases from J, with 12 bases between. CDR3 length: 15 amino acids. The CDR3 region is CASRTDSRSGNTIYF. In DNA form, the CDR3 reads TGTGCCAGCAGGACGGACAGTCGCTCTGGAAACACCATATATTTT.